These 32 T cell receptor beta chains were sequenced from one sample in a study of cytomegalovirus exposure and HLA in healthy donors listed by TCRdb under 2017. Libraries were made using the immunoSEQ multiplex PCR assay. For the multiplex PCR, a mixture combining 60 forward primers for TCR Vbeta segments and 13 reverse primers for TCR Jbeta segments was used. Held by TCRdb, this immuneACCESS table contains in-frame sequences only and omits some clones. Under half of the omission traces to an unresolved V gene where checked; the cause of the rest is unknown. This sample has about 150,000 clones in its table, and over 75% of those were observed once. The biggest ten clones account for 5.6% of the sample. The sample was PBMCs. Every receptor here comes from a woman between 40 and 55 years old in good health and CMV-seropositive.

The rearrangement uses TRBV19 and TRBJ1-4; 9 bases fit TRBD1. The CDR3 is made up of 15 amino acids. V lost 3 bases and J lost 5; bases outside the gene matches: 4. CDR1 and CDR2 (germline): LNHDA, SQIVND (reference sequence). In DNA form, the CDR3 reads TGTGCCAGTAGTATCCCGACAGGGGGGAATGAAAAACTGTTTTTT. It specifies CASSIPTGGNEKLFF.

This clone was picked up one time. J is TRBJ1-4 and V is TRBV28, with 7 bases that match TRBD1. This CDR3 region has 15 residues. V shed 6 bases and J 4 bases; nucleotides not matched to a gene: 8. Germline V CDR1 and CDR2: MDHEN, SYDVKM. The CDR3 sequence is CASRSYRGLNEKLFF. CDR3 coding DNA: TGTGCCAGCAGGTCCTACAGGGGACTTAATGAAAAACTGTTTTTT.

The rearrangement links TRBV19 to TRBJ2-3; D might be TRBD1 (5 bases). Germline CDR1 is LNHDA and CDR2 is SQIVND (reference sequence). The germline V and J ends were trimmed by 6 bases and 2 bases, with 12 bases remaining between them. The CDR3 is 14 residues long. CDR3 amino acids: CASSLLGPTDTQYF. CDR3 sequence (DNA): TGTGCCAGTAGCCTCCTGGGGCCCACAGATACGCAGTATTTT.

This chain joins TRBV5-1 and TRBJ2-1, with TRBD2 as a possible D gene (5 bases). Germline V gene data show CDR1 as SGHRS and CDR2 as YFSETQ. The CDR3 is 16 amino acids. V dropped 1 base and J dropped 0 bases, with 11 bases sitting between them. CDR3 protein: CASSLTPGSSYNEQFF. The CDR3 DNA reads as TGCGCCAGCAGCTTGACGCCGGGGAGCTCCTACAATGAGCAGTTCTTC.

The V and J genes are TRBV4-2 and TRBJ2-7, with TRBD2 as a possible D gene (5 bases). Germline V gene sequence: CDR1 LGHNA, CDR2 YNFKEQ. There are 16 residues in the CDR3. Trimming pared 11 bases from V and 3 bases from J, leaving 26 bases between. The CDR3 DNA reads TGTGCCGCAGCCGGCGGGCAGCGGAACCTAGACTACGAGCAGTACTTC. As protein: CAAAGGQRNLDYEQYF.

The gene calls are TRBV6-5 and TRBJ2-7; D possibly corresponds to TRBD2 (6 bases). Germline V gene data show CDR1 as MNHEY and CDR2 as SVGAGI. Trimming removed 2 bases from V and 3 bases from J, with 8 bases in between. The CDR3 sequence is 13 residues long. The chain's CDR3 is CASSYRGGYEQYF. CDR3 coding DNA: TGTGCCAGCAGTTACAGGGGAGGCTACGAGCAGTACTTC.

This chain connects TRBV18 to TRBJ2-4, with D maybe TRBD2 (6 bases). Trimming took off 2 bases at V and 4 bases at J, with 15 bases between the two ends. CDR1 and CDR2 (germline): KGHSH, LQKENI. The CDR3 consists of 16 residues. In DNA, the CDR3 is TGTGCCAGCTCACCAATGGGGGTTGCGGGAAAAAACATTCAGTACTTC. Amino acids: CASSPMGVAGKNIQYF.

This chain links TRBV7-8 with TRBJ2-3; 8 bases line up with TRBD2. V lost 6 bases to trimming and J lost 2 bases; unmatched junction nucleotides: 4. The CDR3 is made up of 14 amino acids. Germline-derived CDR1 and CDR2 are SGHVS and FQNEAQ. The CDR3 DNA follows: TGTGCCAGCAGGCCCGGGAGGGCCACAGATACGCAGTATTTT. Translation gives CASRPGRATDTQYF. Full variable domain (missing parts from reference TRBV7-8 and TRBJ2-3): GAGVSQSPRYKVAKRGQDVALRCDPISGHVSLFWYQQALGQGPEFLTYFQNEAQLDKSGLPSDRFFAERPEGSVSTLKIQRTQQEDSAVYLCASRPGRATDTQYFGPGTRLTVL.

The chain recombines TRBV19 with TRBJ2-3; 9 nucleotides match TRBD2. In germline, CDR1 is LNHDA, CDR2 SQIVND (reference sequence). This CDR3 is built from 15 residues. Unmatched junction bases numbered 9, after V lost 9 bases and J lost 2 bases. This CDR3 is CASRIAGGPTDTQYF. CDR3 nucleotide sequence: TGTGCCAGCCGCATCGCGGGAGGGCCCACAGATACGCAGTATTTT.

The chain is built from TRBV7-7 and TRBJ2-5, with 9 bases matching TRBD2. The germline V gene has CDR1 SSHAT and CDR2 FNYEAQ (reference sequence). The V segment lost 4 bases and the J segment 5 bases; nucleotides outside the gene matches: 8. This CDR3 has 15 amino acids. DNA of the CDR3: TGTGCCAGCAGCTCGGGTAGCGGGAGAGGTGAGACCCAGTACTTC. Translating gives CASSSGSGRGETQYF.

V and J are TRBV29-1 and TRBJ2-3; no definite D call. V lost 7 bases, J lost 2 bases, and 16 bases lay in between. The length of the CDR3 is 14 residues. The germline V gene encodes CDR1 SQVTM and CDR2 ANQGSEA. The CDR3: CSGLNYVTTDTQYF. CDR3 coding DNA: TGCAGCGGCCTAAACTACGTAACCACAGATACGCAGTATTTT.

CDR3 amino acids: CATEAGGDYGYTF. The CDR3 nucleotides are TGTGCTACTGAGGCAGGGGGAGACTATGGCTACACCTTC. The V gene is TRBV10-3, the J gene TRBJ1-2; 7 bases agree with TRBD1. CDR3 length: 13 residues. Germline CDR1 reads ENHRY; CDR2 reads SYGVKD.

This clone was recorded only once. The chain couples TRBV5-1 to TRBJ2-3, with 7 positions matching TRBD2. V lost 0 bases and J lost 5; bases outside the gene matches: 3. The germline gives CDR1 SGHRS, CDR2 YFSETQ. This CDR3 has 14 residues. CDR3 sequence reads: CASSLAASGDTQYF. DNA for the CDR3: TGCGCCAGCAGCTTGGCGGCTAGCGGAGATACGCAGTATTTT.

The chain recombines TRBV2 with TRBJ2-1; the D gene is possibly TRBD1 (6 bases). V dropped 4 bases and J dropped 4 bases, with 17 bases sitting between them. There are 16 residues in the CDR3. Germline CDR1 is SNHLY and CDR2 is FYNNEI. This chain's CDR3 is CASSGPGHVQYNEQFF. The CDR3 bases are TGTGCCAGCAGTGGCCCGGGACACGTACAGTACAATGAGCAGTTCTTC. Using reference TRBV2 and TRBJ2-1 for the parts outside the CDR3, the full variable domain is EPEVTQTPSHQVTQMGQEVILRCVPISNHLYFYWYRQILGQKVEFLVSFYNNEISEKSEIFDDQFSVERPDGSNFTLKIRSTKLEDSAMYFCASSGPGHVQYNEQFFGPGTRLTVL.

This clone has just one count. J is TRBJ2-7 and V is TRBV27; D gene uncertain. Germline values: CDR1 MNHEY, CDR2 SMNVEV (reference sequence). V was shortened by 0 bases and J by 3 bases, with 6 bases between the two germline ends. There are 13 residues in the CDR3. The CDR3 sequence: CASSLSSLYEQYF. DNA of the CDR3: TGTGCCAGCAGTTTATCGAGTCTCTACGAGCAGTACTTC.

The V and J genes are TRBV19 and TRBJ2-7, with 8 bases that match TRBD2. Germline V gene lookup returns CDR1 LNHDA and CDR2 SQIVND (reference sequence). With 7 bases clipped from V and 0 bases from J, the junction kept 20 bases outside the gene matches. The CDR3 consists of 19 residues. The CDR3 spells CASTLRGGGVIDSSYEQYF. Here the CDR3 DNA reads TGTGCCAGTACCCTTCGGGGGGGCGGTGTCATCGATAGCTCCTACGAGCAGTACTTC.

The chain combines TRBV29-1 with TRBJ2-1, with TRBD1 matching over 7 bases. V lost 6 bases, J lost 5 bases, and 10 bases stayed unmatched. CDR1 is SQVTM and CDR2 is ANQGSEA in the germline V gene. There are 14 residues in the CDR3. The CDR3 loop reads CSVEDQGVHNEQFF. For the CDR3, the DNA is TGCAGCGTGGAGGACCAGGGGGTCCACAATGAGCAGTTCTTC.

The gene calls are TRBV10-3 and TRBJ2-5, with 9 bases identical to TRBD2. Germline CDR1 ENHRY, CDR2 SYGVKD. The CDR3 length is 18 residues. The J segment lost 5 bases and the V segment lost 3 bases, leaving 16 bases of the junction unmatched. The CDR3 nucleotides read TGTGCCATCAGTGACTATTCGGCTAGCGGGACCACCAGGGAGACCCAGTACTTC. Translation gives CAISDYSASGTTRETQYF.

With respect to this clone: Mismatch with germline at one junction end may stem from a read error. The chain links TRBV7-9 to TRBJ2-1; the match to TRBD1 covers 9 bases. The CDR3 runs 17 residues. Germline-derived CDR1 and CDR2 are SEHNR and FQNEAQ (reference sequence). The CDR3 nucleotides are TGTTCCAGCAGCTTAGAGGACGGGACAGGGAACTACAATGAGCAGTTCTTC. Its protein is CSSSLEDGTGNYNEQFF.

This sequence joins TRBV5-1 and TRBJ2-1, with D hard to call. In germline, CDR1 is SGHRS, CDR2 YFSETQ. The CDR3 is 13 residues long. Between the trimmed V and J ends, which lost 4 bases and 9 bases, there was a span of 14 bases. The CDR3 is CASSHTTLAEQFF. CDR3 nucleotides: TGCGCCAGCAGCCATACTACCCTTGCTGAGCAGTTCTTC.

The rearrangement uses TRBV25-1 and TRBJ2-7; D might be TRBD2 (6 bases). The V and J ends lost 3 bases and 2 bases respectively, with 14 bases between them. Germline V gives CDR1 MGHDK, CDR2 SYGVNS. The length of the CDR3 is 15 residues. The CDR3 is CASSDPRDLAYEQYF. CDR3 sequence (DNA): TGTGCCAGCAGTGATCCGCGGGACCTAGCCTACGAGCAGTACTTC.

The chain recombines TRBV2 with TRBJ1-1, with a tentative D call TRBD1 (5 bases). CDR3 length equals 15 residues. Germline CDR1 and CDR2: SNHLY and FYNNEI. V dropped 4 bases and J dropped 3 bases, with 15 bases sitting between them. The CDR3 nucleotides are TGTGCCAGCAGTGTGGGGCTGGGAGGGGACACTGAAGCTTTCTTT. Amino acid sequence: CASSVGLGGDTEAFF.

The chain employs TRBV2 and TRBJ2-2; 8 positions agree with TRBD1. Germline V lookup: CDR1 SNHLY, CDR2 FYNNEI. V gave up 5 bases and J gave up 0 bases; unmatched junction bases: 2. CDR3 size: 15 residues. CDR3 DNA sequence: TGTGCCAGCAGTCTACAGGGGGCGAACACCGGGGAGCTGTTTTTT. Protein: CASSLQGANTGELFF.

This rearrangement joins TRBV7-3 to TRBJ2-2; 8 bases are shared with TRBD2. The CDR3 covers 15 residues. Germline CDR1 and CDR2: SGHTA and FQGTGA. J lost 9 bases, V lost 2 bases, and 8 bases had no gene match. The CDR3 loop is CASSLGPAGVRELFF. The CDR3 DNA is TGTGCCAGCAGCTTAGGTCCAGCGGGAGTTCGGGAGCTGTTTTTT.

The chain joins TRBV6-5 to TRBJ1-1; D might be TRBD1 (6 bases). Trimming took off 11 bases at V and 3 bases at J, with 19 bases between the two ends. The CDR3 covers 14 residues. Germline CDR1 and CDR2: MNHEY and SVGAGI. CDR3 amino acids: CAGTRGGLDTEAFF. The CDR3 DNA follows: TGTGCCGGCACCCGGGGGGGGCTCGACACTGAAGCTTTCTTT.

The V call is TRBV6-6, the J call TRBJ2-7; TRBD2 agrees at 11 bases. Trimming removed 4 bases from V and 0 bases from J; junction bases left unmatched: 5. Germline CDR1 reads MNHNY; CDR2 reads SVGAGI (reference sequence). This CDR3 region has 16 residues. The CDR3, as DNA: TGTGCCAGCAGTTTAGAGCTAGCGGGAGGCTCCTACGAGCAGTACTTC. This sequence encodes CASSLELAGGSYEQYF.

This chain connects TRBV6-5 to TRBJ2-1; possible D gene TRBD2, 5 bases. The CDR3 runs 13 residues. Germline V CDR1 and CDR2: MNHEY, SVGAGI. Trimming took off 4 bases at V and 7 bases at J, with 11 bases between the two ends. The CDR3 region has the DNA TGTGCCAGCAGTTTCCCCGGCGGGAATGAGCAGTTCTTC. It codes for CASSFPGGNEQFF.

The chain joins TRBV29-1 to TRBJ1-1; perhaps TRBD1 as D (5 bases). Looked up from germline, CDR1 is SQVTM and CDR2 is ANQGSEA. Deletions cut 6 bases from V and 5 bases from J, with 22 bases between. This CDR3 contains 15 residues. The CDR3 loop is CSVRTAGGTGTEAFF. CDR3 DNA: TGCAGCGTCCGGACTGCTGGGGGGACGGGGACTGAAGCTTTCTTT.

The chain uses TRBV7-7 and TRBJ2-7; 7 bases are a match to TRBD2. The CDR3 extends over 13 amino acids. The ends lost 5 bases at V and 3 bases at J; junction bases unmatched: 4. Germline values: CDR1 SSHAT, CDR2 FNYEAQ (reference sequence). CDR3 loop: CASSAGGGYEQYF. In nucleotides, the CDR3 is TGTGCCAGCAGCGCTGGGGGGGGCTACGAGCAGTACTTC.

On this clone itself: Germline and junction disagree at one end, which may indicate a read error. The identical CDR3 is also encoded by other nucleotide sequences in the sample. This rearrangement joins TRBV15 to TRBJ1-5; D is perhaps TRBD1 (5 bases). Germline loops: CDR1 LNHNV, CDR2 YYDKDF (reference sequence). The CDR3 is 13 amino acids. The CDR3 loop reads CATSRAGYQPQHF. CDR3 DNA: TGTGCCACCAGCAGAGCAGGGTATCAGCCCCAGCACTTT.

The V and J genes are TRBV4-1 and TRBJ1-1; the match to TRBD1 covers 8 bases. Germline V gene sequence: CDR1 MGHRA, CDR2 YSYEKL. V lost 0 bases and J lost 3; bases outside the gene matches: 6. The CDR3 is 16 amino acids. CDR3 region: CASSQDPGGGYTEAFF. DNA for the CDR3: TGCGCCAGCAGCCAAGATCCAGGGGGCGGATACACTGAAGCTTTCTTT.

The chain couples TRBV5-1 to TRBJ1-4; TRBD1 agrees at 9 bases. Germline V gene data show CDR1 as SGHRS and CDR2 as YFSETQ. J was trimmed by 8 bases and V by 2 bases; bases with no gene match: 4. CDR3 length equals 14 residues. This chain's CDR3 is CASSFGTGTEKLFF. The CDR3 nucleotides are TGCGCCAGCAGCTTCGGGACAGGGACCGAAAAACTGTTTTTT.